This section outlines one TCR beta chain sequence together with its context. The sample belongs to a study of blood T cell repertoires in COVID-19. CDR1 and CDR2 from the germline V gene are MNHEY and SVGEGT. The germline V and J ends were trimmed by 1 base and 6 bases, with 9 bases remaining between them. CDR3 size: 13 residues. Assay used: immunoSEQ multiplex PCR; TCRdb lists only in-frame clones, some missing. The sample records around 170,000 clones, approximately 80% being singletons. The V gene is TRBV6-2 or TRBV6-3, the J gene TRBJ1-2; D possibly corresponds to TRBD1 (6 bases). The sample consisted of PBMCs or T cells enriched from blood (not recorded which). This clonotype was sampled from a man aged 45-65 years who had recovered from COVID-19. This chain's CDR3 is CASSYLRTDGYTF. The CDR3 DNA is TGTGCCAGCAGTTACTTAAGGACAGATGGCTACACCTTC.